The clone carrying this T cell receptor (beta chain) came up once. The data are from a study of blood T cell repertoires in COVID-19. On the study more broadly: The cDNA or gDNA used as material had been derived from T cells, B-cell-depleted T cells, or PBMCs.

It was during active infection that Seattle patients were enrolled and then longitudinally followed. With 2 bases removed from V and 5 bases from J, the gap between germline ends came to 10 bases. CDR1 and CDR2 from the germline V gene are MNHEY and SMNVEV (reference sequence). CDR3 length equals 14 residues. Original analysis: Amplifying reference gene primers gave estimates of nucleated cell counts. Only in-frame clones appear in the TCRdb table, and some are missing; sequencing was by immunoSEQ multiplex PCR. Clonal size and the V and J genes are those of that table, whereas D and trimming came from the DNA. The table lists approximately 480,000 clones, about 91% of them singletons.

Sequencing input: peripheral blood. The rearrangement joins TRBV27 to TRBJ1-5; the D gene is possibly TRBD1 (6 bases). This TCR was recovered from a man aged 18-30 years with COVID-19, enrolled during active disease. This CDR3 is CASSLQGPDQPQHF. CDR3 nucleotide sequence: TGTGCCAGCAGTTTACAGGGGCCAGATCAGCCCCAGCATTTT.